This T cell receptor (beta chain) was sequenced during a study of T cell responses to AZD1222 COVID-19 vaccine. Study findings and constraints: Repertoires were obtained solely post-peak T cell response. CD4 TCRs associated with vaccination spanned spike, dominating at 160-218 and 743-854. The donor group comprised mostly white British people and more females; the analysis possibly underestimated clonal diversity.

Germline CDR1 reads SNHLY; CDR2 reads FYNNEI. J was trimmed by 2 bases and V by 9 bases; bases with no gene match: 10. This CDR3 contains 14 residues. As to this clone: The antigen remains unidentified.

TCRdb's table, derived via immunoSEQ multiplex PCR, lists solely in-frame clones and lacks some. The data contain roughly 250,000 clones, about 92% of them singletons. This receptor was identified in an adult in good health. The chain has TRBV2 and TRBJ2-7; TRBD1 aligns across 7 bases. This sample comprised peripheral blood, obtained on day 0 of AZD1222 vaccination. The CDR3 nucleotides are TGTGCCAGTGAGGCCGGGACAGCCGCCTACGAGCAGTACTTC. Amino acids: CASEAGTAAYEQYF.